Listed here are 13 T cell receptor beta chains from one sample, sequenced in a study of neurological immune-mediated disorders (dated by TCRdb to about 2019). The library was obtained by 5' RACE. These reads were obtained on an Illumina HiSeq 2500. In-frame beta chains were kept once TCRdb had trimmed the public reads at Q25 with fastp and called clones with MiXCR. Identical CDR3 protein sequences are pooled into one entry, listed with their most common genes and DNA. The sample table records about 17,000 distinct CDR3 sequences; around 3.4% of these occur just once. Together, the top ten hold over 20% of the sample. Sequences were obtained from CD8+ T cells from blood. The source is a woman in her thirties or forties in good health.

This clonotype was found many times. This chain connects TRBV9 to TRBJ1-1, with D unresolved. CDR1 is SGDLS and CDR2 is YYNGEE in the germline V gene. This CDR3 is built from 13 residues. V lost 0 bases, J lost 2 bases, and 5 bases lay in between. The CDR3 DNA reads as TGTGCCAGCAGCGTAGAGGTTAACACTGAAGCTTTCTTT. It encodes CASSVEVNTEAFF.

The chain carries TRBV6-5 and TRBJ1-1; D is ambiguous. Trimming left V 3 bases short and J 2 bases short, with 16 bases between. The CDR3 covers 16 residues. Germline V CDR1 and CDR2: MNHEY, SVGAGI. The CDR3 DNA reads TGTGCCAGCAGTTATAAGCGGGAACACAGTAACACTGAAGCTTTCTTT. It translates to CASSYKREHSNTEAFF.

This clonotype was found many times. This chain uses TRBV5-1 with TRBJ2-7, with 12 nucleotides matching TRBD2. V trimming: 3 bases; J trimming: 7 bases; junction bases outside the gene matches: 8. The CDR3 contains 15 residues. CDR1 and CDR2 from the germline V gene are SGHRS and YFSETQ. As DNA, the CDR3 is TGCGCCAGCAGCTATCGGACTAGCGGGACGCTGGAGCAGTACTTC. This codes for CASSYRTSGTLEQYF.

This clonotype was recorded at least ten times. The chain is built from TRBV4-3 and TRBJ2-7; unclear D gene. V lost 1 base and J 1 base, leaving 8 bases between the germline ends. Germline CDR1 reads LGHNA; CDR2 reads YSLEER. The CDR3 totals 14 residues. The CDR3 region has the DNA TGCGCCAGCAGCCAAGGGATTCAATCCTACGAGCAGTACTTC. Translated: CASSQGIQSYEQYF.

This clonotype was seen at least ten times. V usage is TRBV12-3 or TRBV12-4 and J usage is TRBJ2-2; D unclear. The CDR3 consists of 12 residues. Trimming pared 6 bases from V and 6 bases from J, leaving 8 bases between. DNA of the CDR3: TGTGCCAGCAGCACAAGCGCCGGGGAGCTGTTTTTT. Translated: CASSTSAGELFF.

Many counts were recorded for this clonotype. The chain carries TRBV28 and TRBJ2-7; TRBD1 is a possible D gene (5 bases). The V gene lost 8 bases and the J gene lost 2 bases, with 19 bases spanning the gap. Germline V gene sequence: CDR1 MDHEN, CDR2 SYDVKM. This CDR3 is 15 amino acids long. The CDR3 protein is CASRAFRVGPYEQYF. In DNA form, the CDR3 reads TGTGCCAGCCGAGCTTTCAGGGTCGGGCCCTACGAGCAGTACTTC.

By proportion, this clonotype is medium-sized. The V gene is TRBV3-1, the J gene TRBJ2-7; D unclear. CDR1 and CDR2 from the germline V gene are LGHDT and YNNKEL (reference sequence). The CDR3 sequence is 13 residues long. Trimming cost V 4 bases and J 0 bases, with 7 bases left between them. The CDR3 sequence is CASSLDHSYEQYF. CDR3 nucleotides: TGTGCCAGCAGCCTGGATCACTCCTACGAGCAGTACTTC.

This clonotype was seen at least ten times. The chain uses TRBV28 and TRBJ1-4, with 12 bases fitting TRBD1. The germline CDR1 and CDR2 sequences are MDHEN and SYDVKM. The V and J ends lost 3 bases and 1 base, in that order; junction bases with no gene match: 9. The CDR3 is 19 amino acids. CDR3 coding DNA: TGTGCCAGCAGTTTCGCGCCCGGGACAGGGGGCGGAACTAATGAAAAACTGTTTTTT. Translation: CASSFAPGTGGGTNEKLFF.

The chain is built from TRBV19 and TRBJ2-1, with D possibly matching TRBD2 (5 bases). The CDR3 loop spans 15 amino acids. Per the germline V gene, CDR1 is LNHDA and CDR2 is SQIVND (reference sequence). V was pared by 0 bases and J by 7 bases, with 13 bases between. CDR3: CASSIDQIATNEQFF. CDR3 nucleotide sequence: TGTGCCAGTAGTATAGATCAGATAGCGACAAATGAGCAGTTCTTC.

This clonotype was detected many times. Here the CDR3 reads CASSQVGELAGVRQYF. CDR3 in DNA: TGTGCCAGCAGCCAAGTAGGAGAACTAGCGGGAGTTAGGCAGTACTTC. The chain carries TRBV4-2 and TRBJ2-7, with 11 bases that match TRBD2. V lost 1 base, J lost 9 bases, and 11 bases stayed unmatched. Germline loops: CDR1 LGHNA, CDR2 YNFKEQ. This CDR3 is built from 16 residues.

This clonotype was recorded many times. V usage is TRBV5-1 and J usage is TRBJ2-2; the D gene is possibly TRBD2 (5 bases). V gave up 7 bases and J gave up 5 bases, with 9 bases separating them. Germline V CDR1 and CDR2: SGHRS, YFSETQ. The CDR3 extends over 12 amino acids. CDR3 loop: CASHPGTGELFF. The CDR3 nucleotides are TGCGCCAGCCATCCGGGGACCGGGGAGCTGTTTTTT.

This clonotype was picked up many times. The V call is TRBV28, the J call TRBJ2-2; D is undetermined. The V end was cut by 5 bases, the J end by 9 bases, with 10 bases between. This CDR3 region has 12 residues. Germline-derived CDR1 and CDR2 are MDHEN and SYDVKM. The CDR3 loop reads CASSRRSRELFF. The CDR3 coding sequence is TGTGCCAGCAGTAGAAGGAGTCGGGAGCTGTTTTTT.

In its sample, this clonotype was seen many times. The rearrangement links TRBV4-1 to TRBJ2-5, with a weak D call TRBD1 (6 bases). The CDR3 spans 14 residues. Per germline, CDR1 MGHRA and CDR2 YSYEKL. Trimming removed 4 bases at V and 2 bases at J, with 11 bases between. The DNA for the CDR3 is TGCGCCAGCAGCCCCCGAGGGGGTCAAGAGACCCAGTACTTC. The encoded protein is CASSPRGGQETQYF.